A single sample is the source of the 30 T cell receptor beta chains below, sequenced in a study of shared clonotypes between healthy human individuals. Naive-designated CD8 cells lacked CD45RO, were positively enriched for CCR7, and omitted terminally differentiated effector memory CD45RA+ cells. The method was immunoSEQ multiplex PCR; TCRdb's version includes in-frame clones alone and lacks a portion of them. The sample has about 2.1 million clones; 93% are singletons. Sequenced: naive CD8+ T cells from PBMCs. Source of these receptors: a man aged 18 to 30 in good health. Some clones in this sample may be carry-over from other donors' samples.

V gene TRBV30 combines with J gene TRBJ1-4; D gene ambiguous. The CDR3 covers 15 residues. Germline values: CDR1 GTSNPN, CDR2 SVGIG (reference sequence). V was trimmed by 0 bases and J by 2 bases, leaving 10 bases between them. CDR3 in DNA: TGTGCCTGGAGTGTCGGTGTCAGGACTAATGAAAAACTGTTTTTT. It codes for CAWSVGVRTNEKLFF.

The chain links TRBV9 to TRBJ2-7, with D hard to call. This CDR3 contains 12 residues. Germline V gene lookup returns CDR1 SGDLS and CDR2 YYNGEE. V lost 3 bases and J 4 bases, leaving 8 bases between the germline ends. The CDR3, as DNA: TGTGCCAGCAGCGGAGGAAATTACGAGCAGTACTTC. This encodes CASSGGNYEQYF.

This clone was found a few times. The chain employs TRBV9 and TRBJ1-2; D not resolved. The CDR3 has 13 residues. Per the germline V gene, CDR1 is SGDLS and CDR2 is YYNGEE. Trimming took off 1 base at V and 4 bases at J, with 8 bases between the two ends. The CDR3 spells CASSVQNSYGYTF. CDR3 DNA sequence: TGTGCCAGCAGCGTACAAAACAGCTATGGCTACACCTTC.

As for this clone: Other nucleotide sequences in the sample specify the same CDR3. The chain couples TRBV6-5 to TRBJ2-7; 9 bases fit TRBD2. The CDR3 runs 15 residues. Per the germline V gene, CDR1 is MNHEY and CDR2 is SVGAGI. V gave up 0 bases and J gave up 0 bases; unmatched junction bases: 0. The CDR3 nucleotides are TGTGCCAGCAGTTACTCTAGCGGGAGCTCCTACGAGCAGTACTTC. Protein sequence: CASSYSSGSSYEQYF.

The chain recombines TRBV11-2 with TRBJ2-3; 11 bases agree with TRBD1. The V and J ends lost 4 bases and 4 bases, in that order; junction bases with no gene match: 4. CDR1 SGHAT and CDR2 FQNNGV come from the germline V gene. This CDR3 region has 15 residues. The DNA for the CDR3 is TGTGCCAGCAGCTCCCGGGACAGGGGGTCAGATACGCAGTATTTT. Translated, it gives CASSSRDRGSDTQYF.

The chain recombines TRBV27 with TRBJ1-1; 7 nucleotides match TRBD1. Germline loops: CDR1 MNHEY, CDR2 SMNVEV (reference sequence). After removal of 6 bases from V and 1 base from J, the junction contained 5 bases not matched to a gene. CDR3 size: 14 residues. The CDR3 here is CASRLDRANTEAFF. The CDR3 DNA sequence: TGTGCCAGCAGGTTAGACAGGGCGAACACTGAAGCTTTCTTT.

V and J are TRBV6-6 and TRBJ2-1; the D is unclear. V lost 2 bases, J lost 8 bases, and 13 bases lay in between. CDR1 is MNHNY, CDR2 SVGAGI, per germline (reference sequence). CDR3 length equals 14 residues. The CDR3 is CASSYDGRSDEQFF. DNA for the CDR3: TGTGCCAGCAGTTACGATGGTAGATCGGATGAGCAGTTCTTC.

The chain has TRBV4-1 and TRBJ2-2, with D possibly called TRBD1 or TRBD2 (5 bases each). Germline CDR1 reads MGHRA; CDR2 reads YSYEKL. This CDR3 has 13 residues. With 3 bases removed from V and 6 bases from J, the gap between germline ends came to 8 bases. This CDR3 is CASSQGRAGELFF. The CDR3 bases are TGCGCCAGCAGCCAGGGGCGGGCCGGGGAGCTGTTTTTT.

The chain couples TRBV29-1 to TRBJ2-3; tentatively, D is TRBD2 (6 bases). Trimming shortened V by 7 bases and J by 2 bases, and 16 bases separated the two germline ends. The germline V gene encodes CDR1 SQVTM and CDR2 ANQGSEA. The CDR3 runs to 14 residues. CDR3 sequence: CSEMGGDSTDTQYF. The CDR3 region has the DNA TGCAGCGAAATGGGAGGAGACTCCACAGATACGCAGTATTTT.

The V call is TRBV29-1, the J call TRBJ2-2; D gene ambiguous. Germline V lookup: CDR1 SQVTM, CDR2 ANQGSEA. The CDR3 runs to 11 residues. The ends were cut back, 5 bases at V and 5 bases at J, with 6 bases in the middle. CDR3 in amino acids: CSVHHTGELFF. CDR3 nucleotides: TGCAGCGTTCATCATACCGGGGAGCTGTTTTTT.

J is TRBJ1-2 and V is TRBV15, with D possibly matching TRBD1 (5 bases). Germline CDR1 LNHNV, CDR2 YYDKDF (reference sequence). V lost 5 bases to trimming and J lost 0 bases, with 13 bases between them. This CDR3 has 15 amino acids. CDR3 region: CATSLNTGPNYGYTF. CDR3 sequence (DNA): TGTGCCACCAGCCTAAATACAGGCCCTAACTATGGCTACACCTTC.

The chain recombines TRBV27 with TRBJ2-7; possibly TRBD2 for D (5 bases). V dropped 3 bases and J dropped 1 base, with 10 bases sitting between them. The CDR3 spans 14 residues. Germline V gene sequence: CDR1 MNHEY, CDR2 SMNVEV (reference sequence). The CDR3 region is CASSLGVASYEQYF. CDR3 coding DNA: TGTGCCAGCAGTTTGGGAGTGGCGTCCTACGAGCAGTACTTC.

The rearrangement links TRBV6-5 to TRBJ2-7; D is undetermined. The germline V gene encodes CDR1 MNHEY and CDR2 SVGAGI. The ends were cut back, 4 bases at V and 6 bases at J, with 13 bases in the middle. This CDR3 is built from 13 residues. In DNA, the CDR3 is TGTGCCAGCAGTTTATGGCAGGAAGCCGAGCAGTACTTC. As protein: CASSLWQEAEQYF.

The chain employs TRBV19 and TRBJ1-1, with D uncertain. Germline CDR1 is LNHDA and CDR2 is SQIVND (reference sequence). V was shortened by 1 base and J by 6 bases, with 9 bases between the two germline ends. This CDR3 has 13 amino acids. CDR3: CASSIGRGAEAFF. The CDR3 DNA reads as TGTGCCAGTAGTATAGGACGCGGGGCTGAAGCTTTCTTT.

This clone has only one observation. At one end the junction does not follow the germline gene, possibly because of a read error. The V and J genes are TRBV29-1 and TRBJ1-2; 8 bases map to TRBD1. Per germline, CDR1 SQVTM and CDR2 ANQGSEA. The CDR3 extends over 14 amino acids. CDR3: CSVTLGGPGQASDF. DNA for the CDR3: TGCAGCGTTACGTTGGGGGGGCCGGGACAGGCCTCCGACTTC.

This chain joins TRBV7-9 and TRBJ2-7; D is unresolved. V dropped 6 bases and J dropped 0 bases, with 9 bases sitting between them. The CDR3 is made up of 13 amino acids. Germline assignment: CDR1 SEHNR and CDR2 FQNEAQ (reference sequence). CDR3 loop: CASSHRASYEQYF. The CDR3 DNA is TGTGCCAGCAGTCACCGGGCCTCCTACGAGCAGTACTTC.

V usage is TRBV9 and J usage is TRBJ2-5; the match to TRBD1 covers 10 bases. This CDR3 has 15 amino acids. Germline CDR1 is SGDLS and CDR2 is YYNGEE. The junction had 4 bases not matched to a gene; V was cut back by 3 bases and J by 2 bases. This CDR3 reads CASSGRDRGQETQYF. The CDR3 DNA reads TGTGCCAGCAGCGGCCGGGACAGGGGTCAAGAGACCCAGTACTTC.

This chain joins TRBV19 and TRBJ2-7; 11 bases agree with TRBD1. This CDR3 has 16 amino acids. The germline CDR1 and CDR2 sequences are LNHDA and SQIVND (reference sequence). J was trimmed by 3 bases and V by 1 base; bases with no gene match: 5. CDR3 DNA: TGTGCCAGTAGTATAGGCCCCGGGACAGGGGGCTACGAGCAGTACTTC. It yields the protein CASSIGPGTGGYEQYF.

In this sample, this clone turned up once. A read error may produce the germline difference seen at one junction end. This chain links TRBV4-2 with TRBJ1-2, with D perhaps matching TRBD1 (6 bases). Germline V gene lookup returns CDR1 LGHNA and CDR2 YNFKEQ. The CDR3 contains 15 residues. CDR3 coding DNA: TGTGCCAGCAGCCGAGAACAGAATAACGACAGGACGACAGTCTTC. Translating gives CASSREQNNDRTTVF.

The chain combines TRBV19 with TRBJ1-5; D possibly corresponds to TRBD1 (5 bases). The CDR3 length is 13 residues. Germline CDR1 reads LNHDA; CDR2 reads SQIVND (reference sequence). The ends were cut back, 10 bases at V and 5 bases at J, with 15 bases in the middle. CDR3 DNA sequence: TGTGCCACCGGGACCCCTGAGGATCAGCCCCAGCATTTT. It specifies CATGTPEDQPQHF. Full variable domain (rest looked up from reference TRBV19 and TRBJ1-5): DGGITQSPKYLFRKEGQNVTLSCEQNLNHDAMYWYRQDPGQGLRLIYYSQIVNDFQKGDIAEGYSVSREKKESFPLTVTSAQKNPTAFYLCATGTPEDQPQHFGDGTRLSIL.

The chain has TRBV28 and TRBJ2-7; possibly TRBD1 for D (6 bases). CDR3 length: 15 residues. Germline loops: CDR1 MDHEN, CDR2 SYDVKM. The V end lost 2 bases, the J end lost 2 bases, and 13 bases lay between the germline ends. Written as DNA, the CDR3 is TGTGCCAGCAGTTTACGGACAGCTATTACCTACGAGCAGTACTTC. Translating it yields CASSLRTAITYEQYF.

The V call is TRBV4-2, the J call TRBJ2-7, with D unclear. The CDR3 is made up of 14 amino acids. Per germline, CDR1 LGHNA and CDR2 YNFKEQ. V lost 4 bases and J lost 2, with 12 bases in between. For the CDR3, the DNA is TGTGCCAGCAGCCCGCGACTCGGACCCTACGAGCAGTACTTC. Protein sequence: CASSPRLGPYEQYF.

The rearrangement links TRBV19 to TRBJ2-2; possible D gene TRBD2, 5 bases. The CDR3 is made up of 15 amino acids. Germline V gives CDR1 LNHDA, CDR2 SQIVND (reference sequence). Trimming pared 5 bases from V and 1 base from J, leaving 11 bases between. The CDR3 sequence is CASSVLRGNTGELFF. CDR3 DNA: TGTGCCAGTAGTGTGCTCCGGGGGAACACCGGGGAGCTGTTTTTT.

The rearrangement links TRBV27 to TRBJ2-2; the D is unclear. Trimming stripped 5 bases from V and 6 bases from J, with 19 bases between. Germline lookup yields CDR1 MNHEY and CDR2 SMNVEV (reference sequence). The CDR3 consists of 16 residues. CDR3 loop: CASSGQGLRVSGELFF. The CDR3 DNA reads TGTGCCAGCAGTGGTCAAGGTCTCCGGGTGTCCGGGGAGCTGTTTTTT.

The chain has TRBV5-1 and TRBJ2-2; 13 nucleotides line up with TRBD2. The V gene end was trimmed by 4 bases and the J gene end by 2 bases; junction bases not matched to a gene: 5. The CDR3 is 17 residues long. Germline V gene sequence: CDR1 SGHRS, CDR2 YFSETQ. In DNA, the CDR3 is TGCGCCAGCAGCCCGGGACTAGCGGGACAAAACACCGGGGAGCTGTTTTTT. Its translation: CASSPGLAGQNTGELFF.

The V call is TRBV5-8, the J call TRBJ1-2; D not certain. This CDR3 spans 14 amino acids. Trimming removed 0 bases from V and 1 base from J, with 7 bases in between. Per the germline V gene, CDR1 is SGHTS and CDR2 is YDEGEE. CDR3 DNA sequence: TGTGCCAGCAGCTTGGGTGGGATTAACTATGGCTACACCTTC. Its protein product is CASSLGGINYGYTF.

As DNA, the CDR3 is TGTGCCAGCAGTCACAACAGGGGCACTGAAGCTTTCTTT. This encodes CASSHNRGTEAFF. This rearrangement joins TRBV27 to TRBJ1-1; 7 bases agree with TRBD1. Germline trimming cut 5 bases from V and 4 bases from J; bases unmatched to any gene: 4. Germline CDR1 reads MNHEY; CDR2 reads SMNVEV (reference sequence). The CDR3 spans 13 residues.

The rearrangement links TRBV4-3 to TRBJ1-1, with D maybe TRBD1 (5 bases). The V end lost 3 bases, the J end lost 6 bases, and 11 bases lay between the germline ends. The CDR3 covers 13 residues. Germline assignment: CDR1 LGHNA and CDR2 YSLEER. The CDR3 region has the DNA TGCGCCAGCAGCCAGGGAGGGGAGGCTGAAGCTTTCTTT. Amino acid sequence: CASSQGGEAEAFF.

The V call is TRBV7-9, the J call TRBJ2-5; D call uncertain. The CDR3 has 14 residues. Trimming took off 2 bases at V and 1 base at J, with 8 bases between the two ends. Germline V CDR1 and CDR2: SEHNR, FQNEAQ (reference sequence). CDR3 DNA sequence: TGTGCCAGCAGCTTAAACCCCCTCCAAGAGACCCAGTACTTC. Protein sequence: CASSLNPLQETQYF.

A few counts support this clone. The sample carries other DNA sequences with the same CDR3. CDR3 in amino acids: CASSLSPSYEQYF. CDR3 bases: TGTGCCAGCAGTTTATCCCCCTCCTACGAGCAGTACTTC. The V and J genes are TRBV27 and TRBJ2-7; no definite D call. The CDR3 has 13 amino acids. Trimming took off 0 bases at V and 0 bases at J, with 3 bases between the two ends. CDR1 is MNHEY, CDR2 SMNVEV, per germline (reference sequence).